The 25 T cell receptor beta chains below come from one sample, sequenced in a study of human T cells and chemical hapten exposure. Specified time point: pre-sensitization, week 0. The treatment is: therapeutic diphenylcyclopropenone sensitization with weekly scalp DPC. TCRdb reprocessed the RACE reads via MiXCR and lists one record per CDR3 protein. The data hold under 100,000 distinct CDR3 sequences, with over 6.5% observed a single time. The specimen comprised whole blood, sampled in connection with sensitization to the hapten diphenylcyclopropenone (DPC). The receptors were sampled from a man aged 40-49 years with alopecia areata. Some clones in this sample may be carry-over from other donors' samples.

V is TRBV11-2 and J is TRBJ1-4, with 8 positions matching TRBD1. Germline lookup yields CDR1 SGHAT and CDR2 FQNNGV. There are 15 residues in the CDR3. The V and J ends lost 1 base and 3 bases, in that order; junction bases with no gene match: 1. In nucleotides, the CDR3 is TGTGCCAGCAGCTTAGGGACAGGGCCTAATGAAAAACTGTTTTTT. It translates to CASSLGTGPNEKLFF.

This clonotype was detected only a few times. The rearrangement uses TRBV5-1 and TRBJ1-1; unclear D gene. V dropped 5 bases and J dropped 0 bases, with 11 bases sitting between them. The germline V gene encodes CDR1 SGHRS and CDR2 YFSETQ. The CDR3 loop spans 14 amino acids. For the CDR3, the DNA is TGCGCCAGCAGTACCGGCACTTTGAACACTGAAGCTTTCTTT. It encodes CASSTGTLNTEAFF.

The sample holds a few counts of this clonotype. This rearrangement joins TRBV20-1 to TRBJ2-7; the D is unclear. From germline, CDR1 is DFQATT and CDR2 SNEGSKA (reference sequence). Trimming took 1 base from V and 0 from J, leaving 13 bases between them. The CDR3 loop spans 15 amino acids. The CDR3 protein is CSARGAQQLSYEQYF. DNA for the CDR3: TGCAGTGCTAGAGGCGCACAGCAACTCTCCTACGAGCAGTACTTC.

This clonotype showed up just a few times. The chain carries TRBV6-5 and TRBJ2-1, with a weak D call TRBD2 (6 bases). Trimming removed 0 bases from V and 7 bases from J, with 16 bases in between. The CDR3 extends over 16 amino acids. CDR1 and CDR2 from the germline V gene are MNHEY and SVGAGI. CDR3 protein: CASSYSETSRFNEQFF. CDR3 in DNA: TGTGCCAGCAGTTACTCCGAGACTAGTCGGTTTAATGAGCAGTTCTTC.

This clonotype was seen a handful of times. This chain uses TRBV4-2 with TRBJ2-7; 11 bases align to TRBD2. Germline assignment: CDR1 LGHNA and CDR2 YNFKEQ. The CDR3 consists of 15 residues. With V trimmed by 1 base and J by 5 bases, 4 bases remained unmatched. Here the CDR3 reads CASSQVALAGDEQYF. CDR3 in DNA: TGTGCCAGCAGCCAAGTTGCACTAGCGGGAGACGAGCAGTACTTC.

V gene TRBV7-2 combines with J gene TRBJ2-3; no definite D call. Trimming left V 1 base short and J 5 bases short, with 16 bases between. The germline V gene encodes CDR1 SGHTA and CDR2 FQGNSA. The CDR3 extends over 16 amino acids. The CDR3 DNA is TGTGCCAGCAGCTTAGTCCCCATCCTAGAGAAAGATACGCAGTATTTT. It encodes CASSLVPILEKDTQYF.

This clonotype was seen many times. The V and J genes are TRBV6-6 and TRBJ1-2; D possibly corresponds to TRBD1 (5 bases). This CDR3 region has 12 residues. Germline V gives CDR1 MNHNY, CDR2 SVGAGI (reference sequence). The V and J ends lost 8 bases and 3 bases respectively, with 10 bases between them. As DNA, the CDR3 is TGTGCCAGCGGGACGGAATACTATGGCTACACCTTC. Amino acids: CASGTEYYGYTF.

In its sample, this clonotype was seen a few times. The chain carries TRBV20-1 and TRBJ2-4, with D unclear. Deletions cut 6 bases from V and 2 bases from J, with 17 bases between. The CDR3 has 15 residues. Germline-derived CDR1 and CDR2 are DFQATT and SNEGSKA (reference sequence). The chain's CDR3 is CSATGGTRTKNIQYF. CDR3 nucleotides: TGCAGTGCAACGGGCGGTACGCGGACCAAAAACATTCAGTACTTC.

The chain uses TRBV29-1 and TRBJ2-5, with 10 bases fitting TRBD1. The CDR3 extends over 13 amino acids. CDR1 and CDR2 (germline): SQVTM, ANQGSEA. The junction had 3 bases not matched to a gene; V was cut back by 3 bases and J by 5 bases. The CDR3 bases are TGCAGCGTTGAGACAGGGGGCAAGGAGACCCAGTACTTC. This translates into CSVETGGKETQYF.

This clonotype was counted a few times. J is TRBJ2-3 and V is TRBV7-8; 13 bases map to TRBD2. The CDR3 consists of 14 residues. CDR1 and CDR2 from the germline V gene are SGHVS and FQNEAQ. Unmatched junction bases numbered 1, after V lost 6 bases and J lost 4 bases. The DNA for the CDR3 is TGTGCCAGCAGGGGGACTAGCGGGGCAGATACGCAGTATTTT. It specifies CASRGTSGADTQYF.

There are many counts of this clonotype. The chain joins TRBV20-1 to TRBJ1-2; D uncertain. Germline V gene sequence: CDR1 DFQATT, CDR2 SNEGSKA (reference sequence). There are 14 residues in the CDR3. V was shortened by 1 base and J by 2 bases, with 11 bases between the two germline ends. The CDR3 spells CSARGSSGNYGYTF. CDR3 nucleotide sequence: TGCAGTGCTAGAGGCTCCTCGGGGAACTATGGCTACACCTTC.

J is TRBJ2-2 and V is TRBV29-1, with 7 nucleotides matching TRBD2. The ends lost 5 bases at V and 6 bases at J; junction bases unmatched: 6. From germline, CDR1 is SQVTM and CDR2 ANQGSEA. The CDR3 extends over 13 amino acids. Here the CDR3 DNA reads TGCAGCGTTCGGGGGAGGGCCGCCGGGGAGCTGTTTTTT. It specifies CSVRGRAAGELFF.

The sample holds many counts of this clonotype. This chain connects TRBV3-1 to TRBJ1-6; D not certain. Per germline, CDR1 LGHDT and CDR2 YNNKEL (reference sequence). Trimming pared 2 bases from V and 7 bases from J, leaving 9 bases between. This CDR3 has 14 amino acids. The CDR3 DNA sequence: TGTGCCAGCAGCCAACCCGCCCAGAATTCACCCCTCCACTTT. Amino acid sequence: CASSQPAQNSPLHF.

This clonotype was observed at least ten times. This chain connects TRBV20-1 to TRBJ2-7; a weak D match, TRBD2 (7 bases). The CDR3 has 13 amino acids. The ends were cut back, 7 bases at V and 7 bases at J, with 20 bases in the middle. Germline values: CDR1 DFQATT, CDR2 SNEGSKA (reference sequence). The CDR3 coding sequence is TGCAGTGGGAGGGGGGGCTCCCTACGGGAGCAGTACTTC. Its translation is CSGRGGSLREQYF.

For this clonotype: Just one base apart from a much larger clone, this may be a read error. The rearrangement uses TRBV7-2 and TRBJ1-5; D is possibly TRBD1 (6 bases). V was trimmed by 4 bases and J by 4 bases, leaving 8 bases between them. Per germline, CDR1 SGHTA and CDR2 FQGNSA. This CDR3 spans 13 amino acids. The chain's CDR3 is CASSSGVNQPQHF. The CDR3 coding sequence is TGTGCCAGCAGCTCAGGGGTGAATCAGCCCCAGCATTTT. Supplemented by reference TRBV7-2 and TRBJ1-5, the full variable domain reads GAGVSQSPSNKVTEKGKDVELRCDPISGHTALYWYRQSLGQGLEFLIYFQGNSAPDKSGLPSDRFSAERTGGSVSTLTIQRTQQEDSAVYLCASSSGVNQPQHFGDGTRLSIL.

In its sample, this clonotype was seen many times. The chain joins TRBV6-5 to TRBJ1-4; TRBD1 aligns across 7 bases. The CDR3 sequence is 14 residues long. Germline CDR1 reads MNHEY; CDR2 reads SVGAGI. V shed 6 bases and J 9 bases; nucleotides not matched to a gene: 10. The CDR3 nucleotides are TGTGCCAGCAGCCCCCCGGGACAGAGCCAAAAACTGTTTTTT. This gives the protein CASSPPGQSQKLFF.

V and J are TRBV9 and TRBJ1-5; a possible D gene is TRBD1 (6 bases). There are 15 residues in the CDR3. Germline V gene sequence: CDR1 SGDLS, CDR2 YYNGEE. V was shortened by 4 bases and J by 2 bases, with 13 bases between the two germline ends. In DNA form, the CDR3 reads TGTGCCAGCAGCAGGGGGGAGAACGGCAATCAGCCCCAGCATTTT. Its translation: CASSRGENGNQPQHF.

This clonotype has just a few counts. The CDR3 protein is CASSTGLAGVDTGELFF. The CDR3 DNA is TGTGCCAGCAGCACGGGACTAGCGGGAGTCGACACCGGGGAGCTGTTTTTT. The chain is built from TRBV5-6 and TRBJ2-2, with TRBD2 identical over 14 bases. This CDR3 region has 17 residues. V shed 4 bases, J shed 3 bases, and the junction held 5 bases outside the gene matches. In germline, CDR1 is SGHDT, CDR2 YYEEEE.

In this sample, this clonotype turned up a few times. This sequence joins TRBV28 and TRBJ1-5; 7 positions match TRBD1. This CDR3 contains 13 residues. V lost 6 bases to trimming and J lost 6 bases; unmatched junction nucleotides: 5. Germline V gene data show CDR1 as MDHEN and CDR2 as SYDVKM. CDR3 in amino acids: CASSSGQLQPQHF. As DNA, the CDR3 is TGTGCCAGCAGCTCGGGACAGCTTCAGCCCCAGCATTTT.

V and J are TRBV5-4 and TRBJ2-5; D is uncertain. From germline, CDR1 is SGHNT and CDR2 YYREEE (reference sequence). The CDR3 is 13 residues long. Trimming cost V 3 bases and J 1 base, with 7 bases left between them. The CDR3 nucleotides are TGTGCCAGCAGCTACGACGGCCAAGAGACCCAGTACTTC. It codes for CASSYDGQETQYF.

The chain carries TRBV7-2 and TRBJ2-7; 10 nucleotides match TRBD2. The CDR3 contains 13 residues. The ends lost 3 bases at V and 5 bases at J; junction bases unmatched: 1. Germline lookup yields CDR1 SGHTA and CDR2 FQGNSA. The CDR3 sequence is CASSLLAGDEQYF. DNA for the CDR3: TGTGCCAGCAGCTTGCTAGCGGGAGACGAGCAGTACTTC.

This clonotype was counted many times. V is TRBV2 and J is TRBJ2-1, with 7 nucleotides matching TRBD1. The CDR3 sequence is 11 residues long. Germline lookup yields CDR1 SNHLY and CDR2 FYNNEI. The junction had 2 bases not matched to a gene; V was cut back by 5 bases and J by 10 bases. CDR3 sequence reads: CASSQDREQFF. The CDR3 DNA follows: TGTGCCAGCAGTCAGGACAGGGAGCAGTTCTTC. Filled out from reference TRBV2 and TRBJ2-1, the complete variable domain reads EPEVTQTPSHQVTQMGQEVILRCVPISNHLYFYWYRQILGQKVEFLVSFYNNEISEKSEIFDDQFSVERPDGSNFTLKIRSTKLEDSAMYFCASSQDREQFFGPGTRLTVL.

V is TRBV20-1 and J is TRBJ2-5; 10 nucleotides agree with TRBD1. This CDR3 has 14 amino acids. Germline V lookup: CDR1 DFQATT, CDR2 SNEGSKA (reference sequence). With 2 bases clipped from V and 5 bases from J, the junction kept 5 bases outside the gene matches. Here the CDR3 DNA reads TGCAGTGCTAGATCGGACAGGGGGAGGGAGACCCAGTACTTC. Translated: CSARSDRGRETQYF.

The chain joins TRBV7-6 to TRBJ2-6, with no clear D. The CDR3 runs 15 residues. V lost 2 bases and J lost 0, with 5 bases in between. Germline V gives CDR1 SGHVS, CDR2 FNYEAQ. CDR3 nucleotides: TGTGCCAGCAGCTTATCTATCTCTGGGGCCAACGTCCTGACTTTC. Its translation is CASSLSISGANVLTF.

There are a few counts of this clonotype. The rearrangement joins TRBV3-1 to TRBJ1-2, with D unclear. Trimming stripped 4 bases from V and 6 bases from J, with 12 bases between. CDR3 length equals 13 residues. Germline values: CDR1 LGHDT, CDR2 YNNKEL (reference sequence). The CDR3: CASSRADQNGYTF. Written as DNA, the CDR3 is TGTGCCAGCAGCCGGGCAGACCAAAATGGCTACACCTTC.